These 9 T cell receptor beta chains originate from one sample sequenced in a study of blood T cell repertoires in COVID-19. Method: immunoSEQ multiplex PCR; TCRdb's copy keeps in-frame clones and lacks some. The repertoire holds 300,000 to 400,000 clones, 86% seen once, with roughly 4% in the top ten. The sample consisted of PBMCs or T cells enriched from blood (not recorded which). The receptors were sampled from a woman in her thirties or forties with acute COVID-19.

This clone was detected only a few times. The rearrangement uses TRBV5-5 and TRBJ2-7; 8 bases are shared with TRBD1. Trimming cost V 1 base and J 1 base; bases outside gene matches: 4. Germline CDR1 reads SGHKS; CDR2 reads YYEKEE (reference sequence). This CDR3 contains 15 residues. The chain's CDR3 is CASSLKRQGSYEQYF. DNA of the CDR3: TGTGCCAGCAGCTTGAAAAGACAGGGGTCCTACGAGCAGTACTTC.

This clone was picked up many times. This rearrangement joins TRBV6-5 to TRBJ2-5; 10 nucleotides line up with TRBD1. This CDR3 has 16 amino acids. Germline loops: CDR1 MNHEY, CDR2 SVGAGI. The V segment lost 4 bases and the J segment 3 bases; nucleotides outside the gene matches: 8. The CDR3 spells CASSSQVGTGEETQYF. Here the CDR3 DNA reads TGTGCCAGCAGTTCTCAAGTGGGGACAGGGGAAGAGACCCAGTACTTC.

The CDR3 sequence: CASSQFPQGPSGNTIYF. CDR3 coding DNA: TGTGCCAGCAGCCAATTTCCTCAGGGGCCCTCTGGAAACACCATATATTTT. J is TRBJ1-3 and V is TRBV4-2, with D possibly TRBD1 on 6 matching bases. Germline-derived CDR1 and CDR2 are LGHNA and YNFKEQ. Deletions cut 2 bases from V and 0 bases from J, with 14 bases between. The CDR3 loop spans 17 amino acids.

The chain links TRBV7-6 to TRBJ1-2, with 9 bases fitting TRBD1. V was pared by 5 bases and J by 9 bases, with 7 bases of the junction left unmatched. CDR1 is SGHVS and CDR2 is FNYEAQ in the germline V gene. The CDR3 sequence is 13 residues long. The CDR3 DNA reads as TGTGCCAGCAGCGGGGACAGGGACGGGAGCTACACCTTC. It translates to CASSGDRDGSYTF.

The chain recombines TRBV5-4 with TRBJ1-1; no definite D call. There are 13 residues in the CDR3. The V gene lost 1 base and the J gene lost 10 bases, with 14 bases spanning the gap. Germline CDR1 and CDR2: SGHNT and YYREEE (reference sequence). The DNA of the CDR3 is TGTGCCAGCAGCTTGTCGGAGAGCCCTCTAGCTTTCTTT. This encodes CASSLSESPLAFF.

The CDR3 region has the DNA TGTGCCAGCAGTGCCGACAGGGTCCCGGGCAATTCACCCCTCCACTTT. Its translation: CASSADRVPGNSPLHF. The J gene is TRBJ1-6, the V gene TRBV27; 7 nucleotides match TRBD1. Germline V gene sequence: CDR1 MNHEY, CDR2 SMNVEV (reference sequence). The CDR3 is 16 residues long. V lost 5 bases and J lost 7; bases outside the gene matches: 11.

This chain uses TRBV15 with TRBJ2-7; weak D call: TRBD2 (5 bases). Trimming cost V 3 bases and J 7 bases, with 13 bases left between them. The length of the CDR3 is 13 residues. Germline assignment: CDR1 LNHNV and CDR2 YYDKDF (reference sequence). The CDR3 region is CATSRERTGEQYF. CDR3 sequence (DNA): TGTGCCACCAGCAGGGAACGGACGGGGGAGCAGTACTTC.

The chain recombines TRBV18 with TRBJ1-1; no clear D. The V and J ends lost 5 bases and 1 base respectively, with 8 bases between them. Germline V gene lookup returns CDR1 KGHSH and CDR2 LQKENI. The CDR3 spans 13 residues. CDR3 residues: CASSESQNTEAFF. CDR3 in DNA: TGTGCCAGCTCAGAGTCCCAGAACACTGAAGCTTTCTTT.

V is TRBV2 and J is TRBJ1-2; maybe TRBD1 (5 bases). CDR3 length equals 13 residues. Trimming cost V 4 bases and J 8 bases, with 14 bases left between them. Germline V CDR1 and CDR2: SNHLY, FYNNEI. CDR3 nucleotide sequence: TGTGCCAGCAGTGTTGGAGGGGCAAGGGGCTACACCTTC. This translates into CASSVGGARGYTF.